This T cell receptor beta chain was obtained from a study of shared clonotypes between healthy human individuals. Clones were sequenced by immunoSEQ multiplex PCR, and TCRdb holds only the in-frame ones, with some missing. The profile shows roughly 510,000 clones, 60% to 80% of them singletons. This clone has more than one count but fewer than ten. The sequencing sample was made of PBMCs. The sequence was obtained from a middle-aged woman in good health. Some clones in this sample may be carry-over from other donors' samples.

CDR3 loop: CASSRSLDPEGTGNTIYF. The CDR3 bases are TGTGCCAGCAGCCGATCGCTCGACCCGGAGGGCACTGGAAACACCATATATTTT. V usage is TRBV13 and J usage is TRBJ1-3; D not resolved. V lost 5 bases to trimming and J lost 2 bases, with 22 bases between them. The CDR3 runs to 18 residues. Germline CDR1 PRHDT, CDR2 FYEKMQ (reference sequence).